The text below deals with one T cell receptor (beta chain). The V gene lost 5 bases and the J gene lost 3 bases, with 8 bases spanning the gap. This CDR3 contains 12 residues. In germline, CDR1 is SGHTA, CDR2 FQGNSA. Repertoires were generated with immunoSEQ multiplex PCR, while TCRdb's copy carries only in-frame clones and drops some. The table includes roughly 53,000 clones, around 82% detected once. This sample is part of a study of PD-1 blockade in mismatch repair-deficient tumors. PCR or immunohistochemistry showed mismatch repair deficiency in every enrolled patient. The input for sequencing was peripheral blood, taken 4 weeks after starting pembrolizumab. The chain recombines TRBV7-2 with TRBJ2-7; D perhaps matches TRBD1 (6 bases). This TCR came from an adult with mismatch repair-deficient cancer. The CDR3 here is CASSRTVYEQYF. The DNA of the CDR3 is TGTGCCAGCAGCCGGACAGTCTACGAGCAGTACTTC.